This T cell receptor beta chain stems from a study of early T cells in non-severe SARS-CoV-2 infection. The length of the CDR3 is 17 residues. V gave up 0 bases and J gave up 0 bases, with 15 bases separating them. Germline V gene lookup returns CDR1 SQVTM and CDR2 ANQGSEA. TCRdb redid the calling of the 5' RACE reads with MiXCR, one entry per CDR3 protein. The data show approximately 81,000 distinct CDR3 sequences, more than 13% seen once. The chain has TRBV29-1 and TRBJ2-1, with D perhaps matching TRBD1 (5 bases). Sequenced sample: whole blood. The TCR sequence derives from an adult who was a healthcare worker with PCR-confirmed SARS-CoV-2 infection or an uninfected control (not recorded which). The CDR3 region has the DNA TGCAGCGTTGAAGATCTGGCAGGGCTCAGCTCCTACAATGAGCAGTTCTTC. Its protein product is CSVEDLAGLSSYNEQFF.